This is a list of T cell receptor beta chains from one sample in a study of OX40 agonist ivuxolimab in advanced cancers. The data were produced by immunoSEQ multiplex PCR, yet TCRdb's version contains in-frame clones alone and is incomplete. Of some 66,000 clones in the sample, roughly 87% are singletons; the top ten hold about 2.5%. The sequencing here drew on CD4+ or CD8+ T cells sorted from blood, taken in a trial of the OX40 agonist ivuxolimab. These receptors all come from an adult with an advanced solid tumor such as melanoma, head and neck, liver or kidney cancer. CDR3s include the opening cysteine and the closing phenylalanine or tryptophan. The D gene is left open where the match is weak. Clone size is shown for a subset of rows, as once, few, many or a class of expanded clone.

d_call clone_size j_call v_call cdr3_length cdr3_nt cdr3_aa
. few TRBJ2-3 TRBV5-1 17 TGCGCCAGCAGCTCACCCCAGGGAGGAAAGAGCACAGATACGCAGTATTTT CASSSPQGGKSTDTQYF
. . TRBJ1-1 TRBV27 13 TGTGCCAGCAGTATAGAGACAGGTGGGCGGGCTTTCTTT CASSIETGGRAFF
. . TRBJ1-2 TRBV28 16 TGTGCCAGCAGTTTACCTTCCCTTTTTGGGGGGAATGGCTACACCTTC CASSLPSLFGGNGYTF
. . TRBJ2-4 TRBV6-6 16 TGTGCCAGCAGCCACCTCTTGACAGGTCTCGAAAACATTCAGTACTTC CASSHLLTGLENIQYF
TRBD1 . TRBJ1-5 TRBV27 15 TGTGCCAGCAGTCCCCAGACAGGGTACCTCACGACCCAGCATTTT CASSPQTGYLTTQHF
. . TRBJ1-5 TRBV19 15 TGTGCCAGTAGTATCACGTCGAGGAGCAATCAGCCCCAGCATTTT CASSITSRSNQPQHF
TRBD1 . TRBJ2-5 TRBV6-5 14 TGTGCCAGCACGGGGACAGGGGTGTTGGAGACCCAGTACTTC CASTGTGVLETQYF
TRBD1 few TRBJ1-2 TRBV27 15 TGTGCCAGCAGTTTAGCGTTTGGGACAGGGTTTGGCTACACCTTC CASSLAFGTGFGYTF
TRBD2 . TRBJ2-3 TRBV7-6 16 TGTGCCAGCAGCCCCGGACTAGCGGGACCTGAGGATACGCAGTATTTT CASSPGLAGPEDTQYF
. . TRBJ2-1 TRBV7-2 15 TGTGCCAGCAGCTTAGGTCTAGGGGCCCACAATGAGCAGTTCTTC CASSLGLGAHNEQFF
. . TRBJ2-5 TRBV5-1 14 TGCGCCAGCAGCCCACAGCCATCCCAAGAGACCCAGTACTTC CASSPQPSQETQYF
. . TRBJ2-7 TRBV5-1 16 TGCGCCAGCAGCTTGGGGCTAGGTTCGTCCGCCTCCAGCAATTCGTTC CASSLGLGSSASSNSF
. . TRBJ2-7 TRBV11-3 15 TGTGCCAGCAGCCTTCGGTCCCGAGGGCCTGGAGAGCAGTACTTC CASSLRSRGPGEQYF
. . TRBJ2-3 TRBV5-4 14 TGTGCCAGCAGCTATGCCCCCGGCACAGATACGCAGTATTTT CASSYAPGTDTQYF
. . TRBJ1-4 TRBV28 11 TGTGCCAGCAGTTCGGATGAAAAACTGTTTTTT CASSSDEKLFF
TRBD1 . TRBJ2-7 TRBV27 16 TGTGCCAGCAGACTGCTTTCCGGGACAGGGGCCTACGAGCAGTACTTC CASRLLSGTGAYEQYF
. . TRBJ1-4 TRBV6-5 15 TGTGCCAGCAGTTACTCTTCCGGGGCAGTGGAAAAACTGTTTTTT CASSYSSGAVEKLFF
. . TRBJ1-1 TRBV11-2 14 TGTGCCAGCAGCGCGTATGCGGGACACACTGAAGCTTTCTTT CASSAYAGHTEAFF
TRBD2 . TRBJ2-5 TRBV5-1 14 TGCGCCAGTGAGACTAGCGGAGGCCAAGAGACCCAGTACTTC CASETSGGQETQYF
. . TRBJ2-6 TRBV6-5 14 TGTGCCAGCACTTCGCGCTCTGGGGCCAACGTCCTGACTTTC CASTSRSGANVLTF
TRBD1 . TRBJ2-5 TRBV15 16 TGTGCCACCAGCAGAGGAACCCAGGGGGCCGGAGAGACCCAGTACTTC CATSRGTQGAGETQYF
. . TRBJ1-4 TRBV11-2 14 TGTGCCAGCGGACCAGGTGTGACTAATGAAAAACTGTTTTTT CASGPGVTNEKLFF
. . TRBJ1-5 TRBV6-4 15 TGTGCCAGCAGCCCACAGGGAGGTGGCAATCAGCCCCAGCATTTT CASSPQGGGNQPQHF
. . TRBJ2-3 TRBV6-6 13 TGTGCCAGCAGCCCTCCCGGCGCAGATACGCAGTATTTT CASSPPGADTQYF
. few TRBJ1-2 TRBV27 14 TGTGCCAGCAGTTTACTGGGACAAGACTATGGCTACACCTTC CASSLLGQDYGYTF
TRBD2 . TRBJ2-7 TRBV15 16 TGTGCCACCAGCCAAGCCGGCCCGGGAGGGGGCTACGAGCAGTACTTC CATSQAGPGGGYEQYF
. . TRBJ2-5 TRBV11-2 17 TGTGCCAGCAGCTTAGATACCGGGAGTTGGGGCCAAGAGACCCAGTACTTC CASSLDTGSWGQETQYF
TRBD1 . TRBJ2-5 TRBV9 18 TGTGCCAGCAGCGTAGAGGAGAAGGGGACAGGGGGGGAAGAGACCCAGTACTTC CASSVEEKGTGGEETQYF
TRBD2 . TRBJ2-1 TRBV28 17 TGTGCCAGCAGTTCCTCTAGCGGGGCGCGCTCCTACAATGAGCAGTTCTTC CASSSSSGARSYNEQFF
. . TRBJ2-7 TRBV27 13 TGTGCCAGCAGTTTCGGTCAGTACTACGAGCAGTACTTC CASSFGQYYEQYF
. . TRBJ2-7 TRBV7-6 15 TGTGCCAGCAGCTTAGGTGGACAGAGCTCCTACGAGCAGTACTTC CASSLGGQSSYEQYF
. . TRBJ2-3 TRBV19 13 TGTGCCAGTAGCACCGGGACGGATCATACGCAGTATTTT CASSTGTDHTQYF
. . TRBJ1-5 TRBV4-1 16 TGCGCCAGCAGCCAAGATCCGGGTAATAGCAATCAGCCCCAGCATTTT CASSQDPGNSNQPQHF
TRBD2 . TRBJ2-7 TRBV15 16 TGTGCCACCAGCAGAGATCCACTAGCGGTAGCCTACGAGCAGTACTTC CATSRDPLAVAYEQYF
. . TRBJ2-7 TRBV15 17 TGTGCCACCAGCAGAGATCGAGCAGGGGAGAGCTCCTACGAGCAGTACTTC CATSRDRAGESSYEQYF
. . TRBJ2-7 TRBV6-1 13 TGTGCCAGCAGTCGAGGGGAAGGCTACGAGCAGTACTTC CASSRGEGYEQYF
. . TRBJ2-1 TRBV2 14 TGTGCCAGCAGTGTGGGGTTGGCGGAGAATGAGCAGTTCTTC CASSVGLAENEQFF
. . TRBJ2-3 TRBV11-3 15 TGTGCCAGCAGTCTTCGGGGCTGGGCGGCTGATACGCAGTATTTT CASSLRGWAADTQYF
TRBD2 . TRBJ2-7 TRBV19 16 TGTGCCAGTAGTTCGAGACTAGCGGGAGTCGGGCACGAGCAGTACTTC CASSSRLAGVGHEQYF
. once TRBJ1-2 TRBV19 14 TGTGCCAGTAGTATTCAGGGAGAGTTCGATGGCTACACCTTC CASSIQGEFDGYTF
TRBD2 . TRBJ2-1 TRBV4-1 18 TGCGCCAGCAGCCAAACGGATATGGGACTAGCGGGCCCCAATGAGCAGTTCTTC CASSQTDMGLAGPNEQFF
. . TRBJ1-2 TRBV6-1 13 TGTGCCAGCAGTGACCCAGGGCGCTATGGCTACACCTTC CASSDPGRYGYTF
. few TRBJ1-2 TRBV29-1 13 TGCAGCGTAGGGGACGGGAAACCTAATGGCTACACCTTC CSVGDGKPNGYTF
. . TRBJ2-2 TRBV7-8 15 TGTGCCAGCAGCTTACGACTTGGGAACACCGGGGAGCTGTTTTTT CASSLRLGNTGELFF
. . TRBJ2-1 TRBV27 16 TGTGCCAGCAGTTCAACCGGGAACGGACTCATCAATGAGCAGTTCTTC CASSSTGNGLINEQFF
. . TRBJ2-3 TRBV6-5 15 TGTGCCAGCAGTTACTCGCCCGCACCTCAGGATACGCAGTATTTT CASSYSPAPQDTQYF
TRBD2 . TRBJ2-1 TRBV6-1 18 TGTGCCAGCAGTGAAAACGTTAGCGGGAGGCAGACCTACAATGAGCAGTTCTTC CASSENVSGRQTYNEQFF